The 30 T cell receptor beta chains presented below share a single source sample, sequenced in a study of beta chain features in type 1 diabetes. What was sequenced were expressed TCRB transcripts, since all of the isolated RNA had been reverse transcribed. The protocol was immunoSEQ multiplex PCR, while the TCRdb copy is restricted to in-frame clones and leaves out a portion. The sample holds hundreds of thousands of clones, 15% to 20% seen once. The sequenced sample was naive CD4+ T cells from blood. The receptors come from a woman aged 18-30 years in good health.

The V and J genes are TRBV6-6 and TRBJ2-7; D is uncertain. The CDR3 consists of 13 residues. CDR1 and CDR2 (germline): MNHNY, SVGAGI (reference sequence). The V and J ends lost 5 bases and 3 bases respectively, with 11 bases between them. CDR3 sequence (DNA): TGTGCCAGCAGTCCGCCAAGTCGCTACGAGCAGTACTTC. This translates into CASSPPSRYEQYF.

This clone was detected a few times. The rearrangement joins TRBV10-2 to TRBJ2-7; 12 bases are a match to TRBD1. Germline V CDR1 and CDR2: WSHSY, SAAADI. Trimming took 6 bases from V and 4 from J; bases not matched to a gene: 7. The CDR3 consists of 15 residues. CDR3 loop: CASSPGQGATYEQYF. The CDR3 bases are TGCGCCAGCAGCCCGGGACAGGGGGCAACATACGAGCAGTACTTC.

The chain has TRBV5-5 and TRBJ2-7; perhaps TRBD1 as D (6 bases). V lost 0 bases to trimming and J lost 0 bases, with 10 bases between them. CDR1 and CDR2 (germline): SGHKS, YYEKEE (reference sequence). The CDR3 is 15 amino acids. The CDR3 protein is CASSLGAGVSYEQYF. The CDR3 nucleotides read TGTGCCAGCAGCTTGGGGGCAGGGGTCTCCTACGAGCAGTACTTC.

The chain has TRBV7-2 and TRBJ2-2, with D perhaps TRBD2 (5 bases). Germline V gene lookup returns CDR1 SGHTA and CDR2 FQGNSA. V was pared by 7 bases and J by 3 bases, with 9 bases between. The CDR3 spans 13 residues. The CDR3 reads CASTSRHTGELFF. The CDR3 DNA reads as TGTGCCAGCACTAGCAGGCACACCGGGGAGCTGTTTTTT.

The rearrangement uses TRBV4-2 and TRBJ2-7, with 11 positions matching TRBD2. V was clipped by 0 bases and J by 5 bases; unmatched bases: 3. Germline CDR1 LGHNA, CDR2 YNFKEQ. The CDR3 covers 15 residues. The CDR3: CASSQDTSGSDEQYF. Written as DNA, the CDR3 is TGTGCCAGCAGCCAAGATACTAGCGGGAGCGACGAGCAGTACTTC.

The CDR3, as DNA: TGTGCCAGCAGCTTAGTAAGGTTCCAGCGGCGTAGCACAGATACGCAGTATTTT. Amino acid sequence: CASSLVRFQRRSTDTQYF. This chain links TRBV7-2 with TRBJ2-3; D is possibly TRBD2 (5 bases). Trimming removed 1 base from V and 0 bases from J, with 17 bases in between. CDR1 is SGHTA and CDR2 is FQGNSA in the germline V gene. This CDR3 is 18 amino acids long.

The gene calls are TRBV7-9 and TRBJ1-2; TRBD1 aligns across 9 bases. V dropped 4 bases and J dropped 5; count of bases not matched to a gene: 2. Germline lookup yields CDR1 SEHNR and CDR2 FQNEAQ (reference sequence). The CDR3 contains 13 residues. In DNA, the CDR3 is TGTGCCAGCAGCTGGGGACAGGGATATGGCTACACCTTC. Its translation is CASSWGQGYGYTF.

The chain uses TRBV4-2 and TRBJ2-2; 15 bases fit TRBD2. CDR1 is LGHNA and CDR2 is YNFKEQ in the germline V gene. The CDR3 loop spans 20 amino acids. V was pared by 2 bases and J by 8 bases, with 15 bases of the junction left unmatched. The CDR3 DNA follows: TGTGCCAGCAGCCAACCTCTCGGACTAGCGGGAGGGAGACTTGCGGGGGAGCTGTTTTTT. The encoded protein is CASSQPLGLAGGRLAGELFF.

This clone was detected a few times. The chain carries TRBV6-5 and TRBJ2-1; the D is unclear. The CDR3 has 16 residues. The germline V gene encodes CDR1 MNHEY and CDR2 SVGAGI. The V end lost 4 bases, the J end lost 6 bases, and 19 bases lay between the germline ends. The CDR3 DNA sequence: TGTGCCAGCAGTTCGCTTCGGAGCACCGGGTCCAATGAGCAGTTCTTC. Translating gives CASSSLRSTGSNEQFF.

This clone was counted only a few times. The CDR3, as DNA: TGTGCCAGCTCAACCACACAGGCGGAGGAGCAGTACTTC. Amino acids: CASSTTQAEEQYF. The chain is built from TRBV18 and TRBJ2-7; possible D gene TRBD1, 5 bases. Germline V gene sequence: CDR1 KGHSH, CDR2 LQKENI. Between the trimmed V and J ends, which lost 5 bases and 7 bases, there was a span of 15 bases. The CDR3 has 13 residues.

The rearrangement uses TRBV5-1 and TRBJ2-3, with 8 bases matching TRBD2. V lost 4 bases and J lost 2; bases outside the gene matches: 6. There are 15 residues in the CDR3. Germline values: CDR1 SGHRS, CDR2 YFSETQ. As DNA, the CDR3 is TGCGCCAGCAGCCCTAGCGGGCCTCCCACAGATACGCAGTATTTT. Amino acids: CASSPSGPPTDTQYF. The variable domain in full, with the rest retrieved from reference TRBV5-1 and TRBJ2-3, is KAGVTQTPRYLIKTRGQQVTLSCSPISGHRSVSWYQQTPGQGLQFLFEYFSETQRNKGNFPGRFSGRQFSNSRSEMNVSTLELGDSALYLCASSPSGPPTDTQYFGPGTRLTVL.

This clone was seen more than once but under ten times. The chain has TRBV6-1 and TRBJ2-5; D is perhaps TRBD2 (7 bases). The germline gives CDR1 MNHNS, CDR2 SASEGT. CDR3 length equals 17 residues. V was clipped by 1 base and J by 5 bases, with 20 bases between them. The CDR3 reads CASSEVAWEGVGETQYF. In DNA, the CDR3 is TGTGCCAGCAGTGAAGTTGCCTGGGAGGGGGTCGGGGAGACCCAGTACTTC.

This clone was observed a handful of times. This sequence joins TRBV14 and TRBJ2-1; D is unresolved. Trimming shortened V by 6 bases and J by 6 bases, and 21 bases separated the two germline ends. The CDR3 extends over 16 amino acids. The germline V gene encodes CDR1 SGHDN and CDR2 FVKESK. The CDR3 DNA reads as TGTGCCAGCAGTCCCTACGGACGAGGACCTCTCAATGAGCAGTTCTTC. The encoded protein is CASSPYGRGPLNEQFF.

A few counts support this clone. One end of the junction is discordant with germline, which a read error may explain. J is TRBJ2-7 and V is TRBV7-7; no reliable D call. CDR3 size: 15 residues. CDR1 is SSHAT, CDR2 FNYEAQ, per germline (reference sequence). CDR3 in amino acids: CASSLDLRHSYEQYF. CDR3 coding DNA: TGTGCTAGCAGCTTAGATTTGCGGCACTCCTACGAGCAGTACTTC.

Comment on this clone: Compared with germline, one end of the junction differs, possibly owing to a read error. The chain has TRBV6-5 and TRBJ1-2, with TRBD1 as a possible D gene (5 bases). The CDR3 is 13 amino acids. Germline lookup yields CDR1 MNHEY and CDR2 SVGAGI. The DNA of the CDR3 is TGTGCCAGCAGTTCCCGGGACCTTTATGGCTACGCCTTC. It encodes CASSSRDLYGYAF.

This clone occurred a few times. The rearrangement joins TRBV7-9 to TRBJ2-3, with D uncertain. The germline V gene encodes CDR1 SEHNR and CDR2 FQNEAQ (reference sequence). Trimming cost V 1 base and J 0 bases, with 8 bases left between them. The CDR3 is 15 residues long. CDR3 sequence: CASSLEGISTDTQYF. As DNA, the CDR3 is TGTGCCAGCAGCTTAGAGGGTATTAGCACAGATACGCAGTATTTT.

This clone showed up just a few times. J is TRBJ1-2 and V is TRBV29-1; tentatively, D is TRBD1 (6 bases). The V end lost 7 bases, the J end lost 6 bases, and 12 bases lay between the germline ends. Germline lookup yields CDR1 SQVTM and CDR2 ANQGSEA. CDR3 length: 11 amino acids. The CDR3 nucleotides read TGCAGCGATGGGGGGCCGGATGGCTACACCTTC. Amino acid sequence: CSDGGPDGYTF.

This clone turned up a few times. The chain couples TRBV11-1 to TRBJ2-7; TRBD2 aligns across 14 bases. The CDR3 is made up of 15 amino acids. The germline CDR1 and CDR2 sequences are SGHAT and FQDESV (reference sequence). Unmatched junction bases numbered 6, after V lost 4 bases and J lost 7 bases. CDR3 DNA: TGTGCCAGCAGCTGGGGACTAGCGGGAGCGGGTGAGCAGTACTTC. Protein: CASSWGLAGAGEQYF.

V gene TRBV2 combines with J gene TRBJ2-5, with no clear D. The germline CDR1 and CDR2 sequences are SNHLY and FYNNEI. Trimming stripped 6 bases from V and 1 base from J, with 12 bases between. This CDR3 spans 14 amino acids. The CDR3 DNA is TGTGCCAGCAGCTTTCGCAGGTTCCAAGAGACCCAGTACTTC. Protein: CASSFRRFQETQYF. Using reference TRBV2 and TRBJ2-5 for the parts outside the CDR3, the full variable domain is EPEVTQTPSHQVTQMGQEVILRCVPISNHLYFYWYRQILGQKVEFLVSFYNNEISEKSEIFDDQFSVERPDGSNFTLKIRSTKLEDSAMYFCASSFRRFQETQYFGPGTRLLVL.

This clone was detected only a few times. The rearrangement uses TRBV2 and TRBJ1-2; 8 positions agree with TRBD1. The trim removed 7 bases at V and 4 bases at J, leaving 8 bases unmatched. Per the germline V gene, CDR1 is SNHLY and CDR2 is FYNNEI. The CDR3 runs to 14 residues. As DNA, the CDR3 is TGTGCCAGCATGAGCGACAGGGGCGGCTATGGCTACACCTTC. Its protein is CASMSDRGGYGYTF. The full variable domain, rest sourced from reference TRBV2 and TRBJ1-2, is EPEVTQTPSHQVTQMGQEVILRCVPISNHLYFYWYRQILGQKVEFLVSFYNNEISEKSEIFDDQFSVERPDGSNFTLKIRSTKLEDSAMYFCASMSDRGGYGYTFGSGTRLTVV.

This clone was observed a few times. The rearrangement links TRBV28 to TRBJ2-2; D possibly corresponds to TRBD2 (5 bases). This CDR3 has 13 residues. Germline V gene lookup returns CDR1 MDHEN and CDR2 SYDVKM. V gave up 8 bases and J gave up 1 base, with 8 bases separating them. CDR3: CASLRGNTGELFF. The CDR3 DNA is TGTGCCAGCCTACGGGGGAACACCGGGGAGCTGTTTTTT.

V and J are TRBV15 and TRBJ1-5; no clear D. Trimming took off 2 bases at V and 4 bases at J, with 15 bases between the two ends. The CDR3 has 16 amino acids. Germline lookup yields CDR1 LNHNV and CDR2 YYDKDF (reference sequence). The CDR3: CATSRPSGILNQPQHF. The CDR3 nucleotides read TGTGCCACCAGCAGACCTAGTGGCATACTTAATCAGCCCCAGCATTTT. Using reference TRBV15 and TRBJ1-5 for the parts outside the CDR3, the full variable domain is DAMVIQNPRYQVTQFGKPVTLSCSQTLNHNVMYWYQQKSSQAPKLLFHYYDKDFNNEADTPDNFQSRRPNTSFCFLDIRSPGLGDTAMYLCATSRPSGILNQPQHFGDGTRLSIL.

This rearrangement joins TRBV19 to TRBJ1-1, with no clear D. This CDR3 contains 11 residues. V lost 7 bases and J 2 bases, leaving 5 bases between the germline ends. Germline assignment: CDR1 LNHDA and CDR2 SQIVND (reference sequence). This chain's CDR3 is CASTINTEAFF. CDR3 nucleotides: TGTGCCAGTACGATAAACACTGAAGCTTTCTTT. The whole variable domain, filled in from reference TRBV19 and TRBJ1-1, reads DGGITQSPKYLFRKEGQNVTLSCEQNLNHDAMYWYRQDPGQGLRLIYYSQIVNDFQKGDIAEGYSVSREKKESFPLTVTSAQKNPTAFYLCASTINTEAFFGQGTRLTVV.

The chain carries TRBV19 and TRBJ1-1; D is undetermined. There are 14 residues in the CDR3. Between the trimmed V and J ends, which lost 6 bases and 1 base, there was a span of 12 bases. The germline V gene encodes CDR1 LNHDA and CDR2 SQIVND (reference sequence). CDR3 in amino acids: CASRNGRQNTEAFF. In nucleotides, the CDR3 is TGTGCCAGTAGGAACGGACGGCAGAACACTGAAGCTTTCTTT.

The chain couples TRBV20-1 to TRBJ1-2; D ambiguous. V was pared by 5 bases and J by 2 bases, with 3 bases between. Germline CDR1 and CDR2: DFQATT and SNEGSKA (reference sequence). The CDR3 consists of 10 residues. As DNA, the CDR3 is TGCAGTGCTTGGAACTATGGCTACACCTTC. Its translation is CSAWNYGYTF.

The rearrangement uses TRBV4-1 and TRBJ1-5; weak D call: TRBD1 (6 bases). The CDR3 has 16 residues. CDR1 and CDR2 (germline): MGHRA, YSYEKL. V was shortened by 0 bases and J by 7 bases, with 16 bases between the two germline ends. The CDR3 bases are TGCGCCAGCAGCCAAGACGCGCAGGGGATAGGACAGCCCCAGCATTTT. Amino acid sequence: CASSQDAQGIGQPQHF.

A few counts support this clone. The rearrangement uses TRBV5-1 and TRBJ2-1, with a weak D call TRBD1 (5 bases). Trimming removed 0 bases from V and 4 bases from J, with 8 bases in between. The CDR3 spans 14 residues. The germline CDR1 and CDR2 sequences are SGHRS and YFSETQ. CDR3 in amino acids: CASSLGQNYNEQFF. The CDR3 region has the DNA TGCGCCAGCAGCTTGGGACAGAATTACAATGAGCAGTTCTTC.

Concerning this clone itself: This sample includes further DNA sequences coding for the same CDR3. The chain is built from TRBV5-1 and TRBJ2-7, with D possibly being TRBD2 (6 bases). CDR3 length: 13 residues. Trimming took off 7 bases at V and 6 bases at J, with 17 bases between the two ends. Germline V gene lookup returns CDR1 SGHRS and CDR2 YFSETQ. The CDR3: CASSLGLAGEQYF. CDR3 sequence (DNA): TGCGCCAGCTCCCTGGGACTGGCGGGCGAGCAGTACTTC. Filled out from reference TRBV5-1 and TRBJ2-7, the complete variable domain reads KAGVTQTPRYLIKTRGQQVTLSCSPISGHRSVSWYQQTPGQGLQFLFEYFSETQRNKGNFPGRFSGRQFSNSRSEMNVSTLELGDSALYLCASSLGLAGEQYFGPGTRLTVT.

The table lists this clone with a few counts. V and J are TRBV6-6 and TRBJ2-3; D tentatively fits TRBD1 or TRBD2 (5 bases each). Germline CDR1 is MNHNY and CDR2 is SVGAGI (reference sequence). V lost 2 bases to trimming and J lost 2 bases, with 8 bases between them. The CDR3 length is 14 residues. The DNA for the CDR3 is TGTGCCAGCAGTTACCGGGACCCCACAGATACGCAGTATTTT. Translated: CASSYRDPTDTQYF.

There are a few counts of this clone. The V and J genes are TRBV28 and TRBJ2-3; no definite D call. The CDR3 extends over 12 amino acids. CDR1 and CDR2 from the germline V gene are MDHEN and SYDVKM. V was trimmed by 6 bases and J by 2 bases, leaving 6 bases between them. CDR3 protein: CASRINTDTQYF. Here the CDR3 DNA reads TGTGCCAGCAGAATAAACACAGATACGCAGTATTTT. Together with reference TRBV28 and TRBJ2-3, the CDR3 gives the full variable domain: DVKVTQSSRYLVKRTGEKVFLECVQDMDHENMFWYRQDPGLGLRLIYFSYDVKMKEKGDIPEGYSVSREKKERFSLILESASTNQTSMYLCASRINTDTQYFGPGTRLTVL.